These T cell receptor beta chains were read from a single sample in a study of blood T cell repertoires in COVID-19. Clones were sequenced by immunoSEQ multiplex PCR, and TCRdb holds only the in-frame ones, with some missing. The data hold roughly 200,000 clones, with approximately 81% observed a single time. The sample taken for sequencing was peripheral blood. The receptors were sampled from a human donor in a cohort sampled during active COVID-19. CDR3s include the opening cysteine and the closing phenylalanine or tryptophan. The order of the fields is J gene, V gene, D gene, clone size, CDR3 protein, CDR3 DNA. The D gene is left open where the match is weak. Part of the rows lack a size; the others show once, few, many or a class for expanded clones.

>TRBJ2-3|TRBV4-2|TRBD2|few
CASSQELAFSTDTQYF
TGTGCCAGCAGCCAGGAACTAGCGTTCAGCACAGATACGCAGTATTTT
>TRBJ2-5|TRBV6-5|.|.
CASRSGGRGETQYF
TGTGCCAGCAGATCCGGGGGGAGGGGGGAGACCCAGTACTTC
>TRBJ2-1|TRBV18|TRBD2|.
CASSLAGPAYNEQFF
TGTGCCAGCTCACTAGCGGGACCGGCCTACAATGAGCAGTTCTTC
>TRBJ1-5|TRBV21-1|.|.
CASSKDGNEYQPQHF
TGTGCCAGCAGCAAAGACGGGAACGAATATCAGCCCCAGCATTTT
>TRBJ1-1|TRBV10-2|.|.
CASSDRKTVTEAFF
TGCGCCAGCAGTGACCGGAAGACAGTCACTGAAGCTTTCTTT
>TRBJ1-3|TRBV3-1/TRBV3-2|.|.
CASSQYTRENTIYF
TGTGCCAGCAGCCAATATACCAGGGAAAACACCATATATTTT
>TRBJ1-2|TRBV7-8|.|.
CASSLSAQAYGYTF
TGTGCCAGCAGCCTATCGGCGCAAGCGTATGGCTACACCTTC
>TRBJ1-1|TRBV18|.|few
CASSPPTRLIGLAFF
TGTGCCAGCTCACCACCGACGAGGCTTATTGGGTTGGCTTTCTTT
>TRBJ2-3|TRBV24-1|.|.
CATSDPTTDRTDTQYF
TGTGCCACCAGTGACCCCACCACGGACAGAACAGATACGCAGTATTTT
>TRBJ1-1|TRBV5-1|.|.
CASSLSGVNTEAFF
TGCGCCAGCAGCTTGTCGGGAGTAAACACTGAAGCTTTCTTT
>TRBJ2-1|TRBV6-5|TRBD2|.
CASRRPGLAGDEQFF
TGTGCCAGCAGAAGGCCGGGACTAGCGGGCGATGAGCAGTTCTTC
>TRBJ1-4|TRBV9|TRBD1|.
CASSVRGGTGVEKLFF
TGTGCCAGCAGCGTACGCGGGGGGACAGGGGTTGAAAAACTGTTTTTT
>TRBJ1-1|TRBV27|.|.
CASILQAGNTEAFF
TGTGCCAGCATACTTCAAGCGGGGAACACTGAAGCTTTCTTT
>TRBJ2-5|TRBV28|.|once
CASSSYRSWKTQYF
TGTGCCAGCAGTTCCTACAGGAGTTGGAAGACCCAGTACTTC
>TRBJ1-2|TRBV19|TRBD1|.
CASSMVGTDRGHYGYTF
TGTGCCAGTAGTATGGTGGGAACGGACAGGGGACACTATGGCTACACCTTC
>TRBJ2-3|TRBV6-5|.|.
CASKRTAITDTQYF
TGTGCCAGCAAGAGGACAGCAATCACAGATACGCAGTATTTT
>TRBJ2-2|TRBV11-2|.|.
CASSLVTSGTGELFF
TGTGCCAGCAGCTTAGTTACTAGTGGCACCGGGGAGCTGTTTTTT
>TRBJ2-1|TRBV9|TRBD2|.
CASSATGTSGAREQFF
TGTGCCAGCAGCGCTACCGGGACTAGCGGGGCTCGGGAGCAGTTCTTC
>TRBJ2-1|TRBV3-1/TRBV3-2|TRBD2|.
CASSQRLAGYNEQFF
TGTGCCAGCAGCCAACGGCTAGCGGGGTACAATGAGCAGTTCTTC
>TRBJ2-1|TRBV15|.|.
CATSRSTGPYNEQFF
TGTGCCACCAGCAGGTCGACAGGTCCCTACAATGAGCAGTTCTTC
>TRBJ1-1|TRBV4-1|.|.
CASSTYHRAAGENTEAFF
TGCGCCAGCAGCACGTACCACAGGGCCGCGGGGGAGAACACTGAAGCTTTCTTT
>TRBJ2-3|TRBV7-8|.|.
CASSLGPGDMTDTQYF
TGTGCCAGCAGCTTAGGGCCAGGGGATATGACAGATACGCAGTATTTT
>TRBJ2-2|TRBV7-9|.|.
CASSLVLWQDTGELFF
TGTGCCAGCAGCTTAGTGTTATGGCAAGACACCGGGGAGCTGTTTTTT
>TRBJ1-1|TRBV24-1|.|.
CATSDPPGTEAFF
TGTGCCACCAGTGACCCACCAGGGACTGAAGCTTTCTTT
>TRBJ2-1|TRBV5-8|.|.
CASTTRGLYNEQFF
TGTGCCAGCACAACAAGGGGTTTGTACAATGAGCAGTTCTTC
>TRBJ1-2|TRBV12-3/TRBV12-4|.|.
CASSLPGYGYTF
TGTGCCAGCAGTTTACCGGGCTATGGCTACACCTTC
>TRBJ1-5|TRBV27|.|.
CASSQVGTRLGAQHF
TGTGCCAGCAGTCAGGTGGGGACACGGCTCGGGGCCCAGCATTTT
>TRBJ2-2|TRBV5-6|.|.
CASSFTGGSSIGELFF
TGTGCCAGCAGCTTCACGGGGGGCTCTTCCATCGGGGAGCTGTTTTTT
>TRBJ1-2|TRBV18|.|once
CASSPAREAYGYTF
TGTGCCAGCTCACCTGCCCGGGAAGCTTATGGCTACACCTTC
>TRBJ1-4|TRBV5-4|TRBD1|.
CASSTDRARGEKLFF
TGTGCCAGCAGCACGGACAGGGCCAGGGGTGAAAAACTGTTTTTT
>TRBJ2-1|TRBV29-1|.|.
CSVARASSYNEQFF
TGCAGCGTCGCGCGGGCAAGCTCCTACAATGAGCAGTTCTTC
>TRBJ1-1|TRBV18|.|.
CASSPPTLTEAFF
TGTGCCAGCTCACCGCCGACACTCACTGAAGCTTTCTTT
>TRBJ2-2|TRBV3-1/TRBV3-2|TRBD2|.
CASSQEGGIPGELFF
TGTGCCAGCAGCCAAGAGGGAGGGATACCCGGGGAGCTGTTTTTT
>TRBJ1-5|TRBV4-2|TRBD1|.
CASSQDRDSISNQPQHF
TGTGCCAGCAGCCAGGACAGGGATTCAATTAGCAATCAGCCCCAGCATTTT
>TRBJ2-7|TRBV18|.|.
CASSPKGQIYEQYF
TGTGCCAGCTCACCCAAAGGACAGATCTACGAGCAGTACTTC
>TRBJ1-1|TRBV5-1|TRBD1|.
CASSLRDRGAPHTEAFF
TGCGCCAGCAGCTTGAGGGACAGGGGAGCCCCTCACACTGAAGCTTTCTTT
>TRBJ2-2|TRBV28|TRBD1|.
CASSLGQGAAGELFF
TGTGCCAGCAGTTTAGGGCAGGGGGCCGCCGGGGAGCTGTTTTTT
>TRBJ1-2|TRBV28|.|.
CASSYWTDEGGYTF
TGTGCCAGCAGTTATTGGACCGACGAGGGAGGCTACACCTTC
>TRBJ2-3|TRBV10-2|.|.
CASKEGPGDTQYF
TGCGCCAGCAAGGAGGGGCCGGGAGATACGCAGTATTTT
>TRBJ2-7|TRBV7-6|TRBD1|.
CASSPRQGAYEQYF
TGTGCCAGCAGCCCCAGACAGGGGGCCTACGAGCAGTACTTC
>TRBJ2-2|TRBV19|.|.
CASSMDKNTGELFF
TGTGCCAGTAGTATGGACAAGAACACCGGGGAGCTGTTTTTT
>TRBJ1-6|TRBV2|.|once
CASRGQDLVSPLHF
TGTGCCAGCAGGGGGCAGGATCTGGTTTCACCCCTCCACTTT
>TRBJ1-1|TRBV5-6|.|.
CASSTRVLTEAFF
TGTGCCAGCAGCACCAGGGTGCTCACTGAAGCTTTCTTT
>TRBJ2-3|TRBV19|.|once
CASSIGDSSTDTQYF
TGTGCCAGTAGTATAGGTGATAGTAGCACAGATACGCAGTATTTT
>TRBJ1-2|TRBV6-5|.|.
CASSEFNYGYTF
TGTGCCAGCAGCGAGTTCAACTATGGCTACACCTTC
>TRBJ2-3|TRBV19|TRBD2|.
CASSIASGGADTQYF
TGTGCCAGTAGTATAGCTAGCGGGGGTGCAGATACGCAGTATTTT
>TRBJ1-4|TRBV30|TRBD1|.
CAWSVLRSSAGGLFF
TGTGCCTGGAGTGTACTTCGATCCTCAGCAGGGGGACTGTTTTTT